What follows are 16 T cell receptor beta chains derived from one specimen sequenced in a study of cytomegalovirus exposure and HLA in healthy donors. The repertoire was sequenced with immunoSEQ multiplex PCR; TCRdb's copy has only in-frame clones and lacks some. The sample consists of about 82,000 clones, 90% to 95% of them appearing once. The source material was PBMCs. These TCRs come from a woman aged 18-29 years in good health and CMV-seronegative.

The V and J genes are TRBV27 and TRBJ2-7, with D tentatively TRBD1 (5 bases). CDR3 length equals 15 residues. With 7 bases removed from V and 2 bases from J, the gap between germline ends came to 18 bases. Germline CDR1 MNHEY, CDR2 SMNVEV (reference sequence). The CDR3 region has the DNA TGTGCCAGCACCGCGCAAGGGGCGCGACCCTACGAGCAGTACTTC. Translated: CASTAQGARPYEQYF.

This chain joins TRBV7-2 and TRBJ1-5, with a weak D call TRBD1 (6 bases). The CDR3 consists of 15 residues. Trimming shortened V by 2 bases and J by 0 bases, and 8 bases separated the two germline ends. Germline loops: CDR1 SGHTA, CDR2 FQGNSA. CDR3 region: CASSLTGFSNQPQHF. In DNA, the CDR3 is TGTGCCAGCAGCTTAACAGGGTTTAGCAATCAGCCCCAGCATTTT.

The table lists this clone with a count of one. J is TRBJ2-5 and V is TRBV2; 8 bases are shared with TRBD1. The V and J ends lost 3 bases and 0 bases, in that order; junction bases with no gene match: 6. Germline CDR1 SNHLY, CDR2 FYNNEI. The CDR3 contains 16 residues. The CDR3 region has the DNA TGTGCCAGCAGTGAGAGAGGGACAGGAGACCAAGAGACCCAGTACTTC. It codes for CASSERGTGDQETQYF.

This chain joins TRBV5-6 and TRBJ1-2, with TRBD1 as a possible D gene (5 bases). Germline V gene sequence: CDR1 SGHDT, CDR2 YYEEEE. CDR3 length: 15 residues. The V gene lost 3 bases and the J gene lost 3 bases, with 15 bases spanning the gap. The CDR3 region has the DNA TGTGCCAGCAGCTGGGGGGGACGGGAAGACTATGGCTACACCTTC. Its translation is CASSWGGREDYGYTF. Full variable domain (missing parts from reference TRBV5-6 and TRBJ1-2): DAGVTQSPTHLIKTRGQQVTLRCSPKSGHDTVSWYQQALGQGPQFIFQYYEEEERQRGNFPDRFSGHQFPNYSSELNVNALLLGDSALYLCASSWGGREDYGYTFGSGTRLTVV.

The chain combines TRBV5-1 with TRBJ1-4; 7 bases line up with TRBD1. The J segment lost 3 bases and the V segment lost 4 bases, leaving 6 bases of the junction unmatched. Germline V lookup: CDR1 SGHRS, CDR2 YFSETQ. This CDR3 comprises 15 residues. For the CDR3, the DNA is TGCGCCAGCAGCGCGCGACAGGGACCTAATGAAAAACTGTTTTTT. Translation gives CASSARQGPNEKLFF.

The chain is built from TRBV11-2 and TRBJ2-3, with D possibly matching TRBD1 (5 bases). Germline V gene data show CDR1 as SGHAT and CDR2 as FQNNGV. Trimming left V 0 bases short and J 1 base short, with 11 bases between. This CDR3 has 16 amino acids. CDR3 DNA sequence: TGTGCCAGCAGCTTAGACAGGGATGCCGGCACAGATACGCAGTATTTT. This encodes CASSLDRDAGTDTQYF.

The rearrangement uses TRBV7-2 and TRBJ2-1; the D is unclear. Germline loops: CDR1 SGHTA, CDR2 FQGNSA. V was shortened by 6 bases and J by 7 bases, with 10 bases between the two germline ends. This CDR3 has 12 amino acids. In DNA, the CDR3 is TGTGCCAGCAGACCACCTAGTAATGAGCAGTTCTTC. Translated, it gives CASRPPSNEQFF.

Regarding this clone: A read error may account for a junction end that differs from germline. The chain carries TRBV5-4 and TRBJ2-5; 10 bases line up with TRBD2. This CDR3 spans 15 amino acids. The germline gives CDR1 SGHNT, CDR2 YYREEE (reference sequence). For the CDR3, the DNA is TGCGCCAGCAGCCAAGAGCGGGGGGGCCAAGAGACCCAGTACTTC. It encodes CASSQERGGQETQYF.

The rearrangement links TRBV14 to TRBJ1-2; TRBD1 is a possible D gene (5 bases). The CDR3 runs to 13 residues. V lost 2 bases and J lost 10, with 14 bases in between. Germline CDR1 reads SGHDN; CDR2 reads FVKESK. This CDR3 reads CASSQFPQGLYTF. CDR3 bases: TGTGCCAGCAGCCAATTCCCCCAGGGCCTCTACACCTTC.

This chain links TRBV10-1 with TRBJ2-3; the D is unclear. Germline values: CDR1 WNHNN, CDR2 SYGVQD (reference sequence). The V end was cut by 5 bases, the J end by 0 bases, with 3 bases between. This CDR3 comprises 12 residues. The CDR3 coding sequence is TGCGCCAGCAGTTCTAGCACAGATACGCAGTATTTT. Translation: CASSSSTDTQYF.

Details on this clone: This specimen includes other DNA sequences encoding the same CDR3. V and J are TRBV7-9 and TRBJ1-2; TRBD1 is a possible D gene (5 bases). The CDR3 runs to 12 residues. V was cut by 3 bases and J by 8 bases, with 10 bases left in between. Germline assignment: CDR1 SEHNR and CDR2 FQNEAQ (reference sequence). The CDR3 protein is CASSFGGDGYTF. DNA for the CDR3: TGTGCCAGCAGCTTCGGGGGGGACGGCTACACCTTC. The full variable domain, completed using reference TRBV7-9 and TRBJ1-2, is DTGVSQNPRHKITKRGQNVTFRCDPISEHNRLYWYRQTLGQGPEFLTYFQNEAQLEKSRLLSDRFSAERPKGSFSTLEIQRTEQGDSAMYLCASSFGGDGYTFGSGTRLTVV.

V gene TRBV4-1 combines with J gene TRBJ1-3, with 7 bases fitting TRBD1. Per germline, CDR1 MGHRA and CDR2 YSYEKL. The J segment lost 0 bases and the V segment lost 1 base, leaving 3 bases of the junction unmatched. This CDR3 has 16 amino acids. The CDR3 nucleotides are TGCGCCAGCAGCCAAGGCAGGGGGTACTCTGGAAACACCATATATTTT. Its protein product is CASSQGRGYSGNTIYF.

This clone came up once. J is TRBJ2-7 and V is TRBV7-9, with 10 positions matching TRBD1. This CDR3 region has 15 residues. Trimming removed 2 bases from V and 4 bases from J; junction bases left unmatched: 5. CDR1 and CDR2 from the germline V gene are SEHNR and FQNEAQ (reference sequence). The CDR3, as DNA: TGTGCCAGCAGCTTAACTCGACAGGGGGCGTACGAGCAGTACTTC. This codes for CASSLTRQGAYEQYF.

V usage is TRBV7-2 and J usage is TRBJ2-1; 7 nucleotides agree with TRBD2. This CDR3 is built from 14 residues. The germline CDR1 and CDR2 sequences are SGHTA and FQGNSA. The junction had 5 bases not matched to a gene; V was cut back by 7 bases and J by 2 bases. The chain's CDR3 is CASTGRGPYNEQFF. The CDR3 DNA reads TGTGCCAGCACAGGGAGGGGACCCTACAATGAGCAGTTCTTC.

This clone was observed a single time. V usage is TRBV2 and J usage is TRBJ2-5; 8 positions agree with TRBD1. CDR1 and CDR2 from the germline V gene are SNHLY and FYNNEI. This CDR3 has 16 amino acids. Losses at the gene ends were 3 bases for V and 5 bases for J; bases not matched to a gene: 11. CDR3 sequence reads: CASSDRTGWDEETQYF. CDR3 in DNA: TGTGCCAGCAGTGACCGGACAGGGTGGGATGAGGAGACCCAGTACTTC.

This clone came up once. For the CDR3, the DNA is TGTGCCAGCAGCAGACGCCGGGACAGGGAAAAAGAGACCCAGTACTTC. Protein sequence: CASSRRRDREKETQYF. V and J are TRBV7-9 and TRBJ2-5; TRBD1 agrees at 9 bases. Per the germline V gene, CDR1 is SEHNR and CDR2 is FQNEAQ (reference sequence). With 5 bases clipped from V and 3 bases from J, the junction kept 10 bases outside the gene matches. The CDR3 has 16 amino acids.